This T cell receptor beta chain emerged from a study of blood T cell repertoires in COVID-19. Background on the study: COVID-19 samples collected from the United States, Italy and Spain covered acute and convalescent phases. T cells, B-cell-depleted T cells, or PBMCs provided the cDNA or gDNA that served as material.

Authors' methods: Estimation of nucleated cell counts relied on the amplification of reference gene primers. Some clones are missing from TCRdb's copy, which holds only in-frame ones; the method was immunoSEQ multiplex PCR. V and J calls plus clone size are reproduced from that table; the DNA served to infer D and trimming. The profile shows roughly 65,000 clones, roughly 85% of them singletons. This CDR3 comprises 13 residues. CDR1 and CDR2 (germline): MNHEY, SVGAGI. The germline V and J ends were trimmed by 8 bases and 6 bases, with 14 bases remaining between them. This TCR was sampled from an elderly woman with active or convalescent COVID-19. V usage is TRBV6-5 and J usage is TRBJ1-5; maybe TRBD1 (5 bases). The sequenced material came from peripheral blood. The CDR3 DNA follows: TGTGCCAGCGACCAGCCCCAGGGTCAGCCCCAGCATTTT. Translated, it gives CASDQPQGQPQHF.